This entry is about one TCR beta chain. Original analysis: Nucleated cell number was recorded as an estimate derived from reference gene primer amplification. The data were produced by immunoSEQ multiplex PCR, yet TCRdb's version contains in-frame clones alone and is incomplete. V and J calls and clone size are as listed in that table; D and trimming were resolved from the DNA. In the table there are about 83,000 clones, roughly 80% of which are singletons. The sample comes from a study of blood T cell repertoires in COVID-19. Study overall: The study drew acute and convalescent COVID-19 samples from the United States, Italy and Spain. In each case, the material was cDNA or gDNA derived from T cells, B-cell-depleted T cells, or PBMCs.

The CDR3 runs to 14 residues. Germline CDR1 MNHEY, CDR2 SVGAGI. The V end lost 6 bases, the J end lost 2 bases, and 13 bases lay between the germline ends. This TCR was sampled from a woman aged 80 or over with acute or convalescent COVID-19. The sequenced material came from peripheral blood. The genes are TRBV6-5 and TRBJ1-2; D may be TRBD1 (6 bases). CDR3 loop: CASSSGTLNYGYTF. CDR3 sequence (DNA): TGTGCCAGCAGCTCCGGGACACTGAACTATGGCTACACCTTC.